The rows below give T cell receptor beta chains drawn from one sample of a study of T-cell reconstitution after alpha-beta-depleted transplantation in children. TCRdb fed the PCR reads into MiXCR, producing one record per CDR3 protein. The sample consists of some 600,000 distinct CDR3 sequences, around a sixth of them appearing once. The source material was PBMCs from the stem cell graft donor, sampled from the stem cell graft. The receptors come from a human donor who donated a stem cell graft to a child with acute myeloid leukemia. The CDR3 runs from the conserved cysteine through the conserved F or W. Each record gives: J gene, clone size, CDR3 length, D gene, V gene, CDR3 DNA, CDR3 protein. The D gene is left open where the match is weak. Clone size, where shown, is once, few, many, or a class for clones that have expanded.

TRBJ1-5 | few | 11 | NA | TRBV7-2 | TGTGCCAGCACCGAGGGGGGACCCCAGCATTTT | CASTEGGPQHF
TRBJ2-1 | few | 17 | TRBD2 | TRBV5-1 | TGCGCCAGCAGCTTCCCTCTAGCGGGGGGGCGTATAAATGAGCAGTTCTTC | CASSFPLAGGRINEQFF
TRBJ1-3 | few | 15 | NA | TRBV2 | TGTGCCAGCAGTTCTACCGGGACTCCTGGAAACACCATATATTTT | CASSSTGTPGNTIYF
TRBJ2-1 | many | 14 | NA | TRBV20-1 | TGCAGTGCCACCCGGACCAGGGCCTACAATGAGCAGTTCTTC | CSATRTRAYNEQFF
TRBJ2-7 | NA | 14 | NA | TRBV18 | TGTGCCAGCTCACCAGTGGTGGGGTCGTACGAGCAGTACTTC | CASSPVVGSYEQYF
TRBJ1-4 | few | 13 | NA | TRBV29-1 | TGCAGCGTTGATCAGGGGCGGAATGAAAAACTGTTTTTT | CSVDQGRNEKLFF
TRBJ1-3 | many | 15 | NA | TRBV7-2 | TGTGCCAGCAGCTCTGACAGCTTCTCTGGAAACACCATATATTTT | CASSSDSFSGNTIYF
TRBJ2-2 | NA | 17 | NA | TRBV5-1 | TGCGCCAGCAGCTTCGAACCGGGACACGTTTACACCGGGGAGCTGTTTTTT | CASSFEPGHVYTGELFF
TRBJ2-1 | NA | 12 | NA | TRBV12-3/TRBV12-4 | TGTGCCAGCAGTTTAAGTGGGGAAGAGCAGTTCTTC | CASSLSGEEQFF
TRBJ2-1 | NA | 15 | NA | TRBV5-1 | TGCGCCAGCAGCTTGTACTCTCCCTATAACAATGAGCAGTTCTTC | CASSLYSPYNNEQFF
TRBJ1-2 | NA | 14 | TRBD1 | TRBV12-3/TRBV12-4 | TGTGCCAGCAGTTCCCTGAGAGGGGGCGAGGGCTACACCTTC | CASSSLRGGEGYTF
TRBJ1-1 | NA | 14 | TRBD1 | TRBV7-9 | TGTGCCAGCAGCCCCGGGACAGCGGCCACTGAAGCTTTCTTT | CASSPGTAATEAFF
TRBJ2-3 | NA | 17 | TRBD2 | TRBV7-2 | TGTGCCAGCAGCTTACAGGGTCGTTTGGGAGGGACAGATACGCAGTATTTT | CASSLQGRLGGTDTQYF
TRBJ2-1 | many | 14 | NA | TRBV7-9 | TGTGCCAGCAGCTTAAAGGGCTCCGGGGGAGAGCAGTTCTTC | CASSLKGSGGEQFF
TRBJ1-4 | many | 14 | NA | TRBV5-1 | TGCGCCAGCAGCTCCGTTAGGAACCGTGGGAAACTGTTTTTT | CASSSVRNRGKLFF
TRBJ2-1 | many | 15 | NA | TRBV20-1 | TGCAGTGCTAGAGGCGGGGATAAGAGCGCGAATGAGCAGTTCTTC | CSARGGDKSANEQFF
TRBJ2-3 | many | 13 | NA | TRBV20-1 | TGCAGTGCTAGTCGACTTGCTCAAGATACGCAGTATTTT | CSASRLAQDTQYF
TRBJ1-2 | few | 15 | NA | TRBV20-1 | TGCAGTGCTAGAGACCCAGGGAGGCCCAACTATGGCTACACCTTC | CSARDPGRPNYGYTF
TRBJ2-5 | NA | 15 | NA | TRBV5-1 | TGCGCCAGCAGCTTCCAGGGTTCGGAACAAGAGACCCAGTACTTC | CASSFQGSEQETQYF
TRBJ1-5 | few | 15 | NA | TRBV27 | TGTGCCAGCAGTTTTGAAGGGATTAGCAATCAGCCCCAGCATTTT | CASSFEGISNQPQHF
TRBJ2-1 | many | 15 | NA | TRBV12-3/TRBV12-4 | TGTGCCAGCAGCCTCGACAGGAGCTCCTACAATGAGCAGTTCTTC | CASSLDRSSYNEQFF
TRBJ2-5 | many | 13 | NA | TRBV6-5 | TGTGCCAGCAGTTTCGGGGGTACGGAGACCCAGTACTTC | CASSFGGTETQYF
TRBJ2-1 | NA | 15 | TRBD2 | TRBV4-3 | TGCGCCAGCAGCCAAGAACGACTAGCGGGGGGGTTGAAGTTCTTC | CASSQERLAGGLKFF
TRBJ2-7 | few | 15 | NA | TRBV11-2 | TGTGCCAGCAGCCTAATAAGGGGGGCTATCTACGAGCAGTACTTC | CASSLIRGAIYEQYF
TRBJ1-2 | many | 14 | TRBD1 | TRBV20-1 | TGCAGTGCTAGCACCATACAGGGGGCGTCTGGCTACACCTTC | CSASTIQGASGYTF
TRBJ2-5 | few | 11 | NA | TRBV30 | TGTGCTATTAACAGACAGGAGACCCAGTACTTC | CAINRQETQYF
TRBJ2-1 | NA | 15 | TRBD2 | TRBV15 | TGTGCCACCAGCAGCCCGGGACTAGCTTACTATGAGCAGTTCTTC | CATSSPGLAYYEQFF
TRBJ1-5 | many | 11 | TRBD1 | TRBV6-1 | TGTGCCAGCCAGGGGGGACAGCCCCAGCATTTT | CASQGGQPQHF
TRBJ2-6 | many | 16 | TRBD1 | TRBV10-1 | TGCGCCAGCAGTGAAGGGACAGTCTCTGGGGCCAACGTCCTGACTTTC | CASSEGTVSGANVLTF
TRBJ1-1 | few | 16 | TRBD1 | TRBV12-3/TRBV12-4 | TGTGCCAGCAGTCTTACGACAGGGCTGGCGGGGACTGAAGCTTTCTTT | CASSLTTGLAGTEAFF
TRBJ2-3 | many | 13 | NA | TRBV12-3/TRBV12-4 | TGTGCCAGCAGTTTGACCACCACAGATACGCAGTATTTT | CASSLTTTDTQYF
TRBJ2-5 | many | 13 | NA | TRBV20-1 | TGCAGTGCTAGAGACATCCTCCAAGAGACCCAGTACTTC | CSARDILQETQYF
TRBJ1-1 | NA | 12 | NA | TRBV5-1 | TGCGCCAGCAGCCCGGGGGACGGTGAAGCTTTCTTT | CASSPGDGEAFF
TRBJ2-7 | many | 12 | NA | TRBV20-1 | TGCAGTGCTAGTCGGACAGACTACGAGCAGTACTTC | CSASRTDYEQYF
TRBJ2-1 | many | 14 | TRBD2 | TRBV24-1 | TGTGCCACCAGTCATCGGACTAGCCTTAATGAGCAGTTCTTC | CATSHRTSLNEQFF
TRBJ2-7 | many | 14 | TRBD1 | TRBV25-1 | TGTGCCAGCACTGGGGGACAGGGGTACCACGAGCAGTACTTC | CASTGGQGYHEQYF
TRBJ1-5 | few | 15 | NA | TRBV7-2 | TGTGCCAGCAGCTTATCGGGGGGAGTGAGGCAGCCCCAGCATTTT | CASSLSGGVRQPQHF
TRBJ2-1 | NA | 15 | TRBD1 | TRBV24-1 | TGTGCCACCAGGGGGACAGGGATCCTCTACAATGAGCAGTTCTTC | CATRGTGILYNEQFF
TRBJ1-2 | NA | 14 | NA | TRBV5-1 | TGCGCCAGCAGCTTGGAAGCAGAATTTTATGGCTACACCTTC | CASSLEAEFYGYTF
TRBJ1-1 | many | 14 | NA | TRBV25-1 | TGTGCCAGCAGTGACCACGGACGGACGGGGGAAGCTTTCTTT | CASSDHGRTGEAFF
TRBJ2-5 | NA | 12 | NA | TRBV2 | TGTGCCGGAGCGGCTATCCAAGAGACCCAGTACTTC | CAGAAIQETQYF
TRBJ2-1 | few | 14 | TRBD1 | TRBV5-1 | TGCGCCAGCAGCTCCTCGACAGGGCCCAATGAGCAGTTCTTC | CASSSSTGPNEQFF
TRBJ1-5 | few | 13 | NA | TRBV7-2 | TGTGCCAGCAGCTTATGGCCTAATCAGCCCCAGCATTTT | CASSLWPNQPQHF
TRBJ2-5 | NA | 14 | NA | TRBV5-5 | TGTGCCAGCAGCCCTTCAGTCAACCAAGAGACCCAGTACTTC | CASSPSVNQETQYF
TRBJ1-2 | NA | 11 | NA | TRBV20-1 | TGCAGTGCCAACAGGGTCTATGGCTACACCTTC | CSANRVYGYTF
TRBJ1-5 | many | 13 | NA | TRBV5-1 | TGCGCCAGCAGCGTAAATAGCAATCAGCCCCAGCATTTT | CASSVNSNQPQHF
TRBJ2-1 | NA | 13 | NA | TRBV2 | TGTGCCAGCATTCTCTCGGGCTACAATGAGCAGTTCTTC | CASILSGYNEQFF
TRBJ2-5 | many | 13 | NA | TRBV10-2 | TGCGCCAGCAGTGGAGACAGGTGGGAGACCCAGTACTTC | CASSGDRWETQYF
TRBJ1-2 | many | 12 | NA | TRBV9 | TGTGCCAGCAGCCGTACTAACTATGGCTACACCTTC | CASSRTNYGYTF
TRBJ2-7 | many | 14 | NA | TRBV7-2 | TGTGCCAGCAGCTTAGCTCATACTAGGAACGAGCAGTACTTC | CASSLAHTRNEQYF
TRBJ2-1 | many | 12 | NA | TRBV29-1 | TGCAGCGTTGAAGTGGGGGCCAATGAGCAGTTCTTC | CSVEVGANEQFF
TRBJ2-3 | few | 10 | TRBD2 | TRBV25-1 | TGTGCCAGCAGTAGCGGGGAAGAGTATTTT | CASSSGEEYF
TRBJ2-1 | NA | 19 | TRBD2 | TRBV20-1 | TGCAGTGCTAGAGATCTGGCTAGCGGGGGGCTCATCTACTCCAATGAGCAGTTCTTC | CSARDLASGGLIYSNEQFF
TRBJ1-4 | NA | 17 | NA | TRBV5-6 | TGTGCCAGCAGCTCCCTGAGTATGTCCGGGCCTCTAAAAAAACTGTTTTTT | CASSSLSMSGPLKKLFF
TRBJ2-3 | few | 14 | TRBD1 | TRBV10-3 | TGTGCCATCAGTGGGACAGGGGGTTCGGATACGCAGTATTTT | CAISGTGGSDTQYF
TRBJ1-5 | many | 17 | TRBD1 | TRBV20-1 | TGCAGTGCTAGAAAACCGACAGGGGGTACTCGTGATCAGCCCCAGCATTTT | CSARKPTGGTRDQPQHF
TRBJ1-2 | NA | 15 | NA | TRBV25-1 | TGTGCCAGCAGTGCGCCCTTTAACTGGGGGATTGGCTACACCTTC | CASSAPFNWGIGYTF
TRBJ2-1 | NA | 18 | TRBD2 | TRBV20-1 | TGCAGTGCTAGAGTCCTGAGTGCGGCGGGGGGACCCTACAATCAGCAGTTCTTC | CSARVLSAAGGPYNQQFF
TRBJ1-5 | many | 13 | NA | TRBV7-2 | TGTGCCAGCAGCTTAGTCATGGAGCAGCCCCAGCATTTT | CASSLVMEQPQHF